The clone carrying this T cell receptor (beta chain) was counted between two and nine times. Its matching antigen is unknown. The CDR3 is cut off 3 residues early in the read; its end comes from the germline J gene. The data were obtained in a study of T cell clonality in common variable immunodeficiency. Points from the study as a whole: Repertoire-complication correlations in CVID were limited by patient heterogeneity.

This CDR3 is 14 amino acids long. V was clipped by 8 bases and J by 4 bases; unmatched bases: 12. The V gene's germline CDR1 is DFQATT and CDR2 SNEGSKA (reference sequence). Sequencing was performed with immunoSEQ multiplex PCR; in TCRdb, only in-frame clones are kept and a portion is missing. This sample has around 45,000 clones and no singletons, with roughly 2.8% in the ten largest. The chain links TRBV20-1 to TRBJ2-7; 9 nucleotides line up with TRBD1. The source of this sequence is a person between 18 and 69 years old in good health. Sample: peripheral blood mononuclear cells. The CDR3 loop is CSSAPQDRGYEQYF. The sequenced CDR3 bases are TGCAGTTCTGCGCCGCAGGACAGGGGTTACGAG.